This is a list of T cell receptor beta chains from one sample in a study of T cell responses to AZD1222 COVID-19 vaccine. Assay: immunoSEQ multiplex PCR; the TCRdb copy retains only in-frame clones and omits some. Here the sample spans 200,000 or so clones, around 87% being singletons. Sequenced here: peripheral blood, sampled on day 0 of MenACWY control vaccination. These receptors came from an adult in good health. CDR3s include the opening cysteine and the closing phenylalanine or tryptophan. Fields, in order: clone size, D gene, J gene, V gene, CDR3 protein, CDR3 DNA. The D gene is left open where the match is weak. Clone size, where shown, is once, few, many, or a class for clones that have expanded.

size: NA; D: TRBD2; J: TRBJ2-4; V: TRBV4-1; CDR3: CASSQGLARGLAKNIQYF; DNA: TGCGCCAGCAGCCAGGGACTAGCTCGCGGGTTGGCCAAAAACATTCAGTACTTC
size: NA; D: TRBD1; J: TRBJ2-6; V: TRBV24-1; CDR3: CATSPGQGVSGANVLTF; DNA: TGTGCCACCAGCCCGGGACAGGGGGTATCTGGGGCCAACGTCCTGACTTTC
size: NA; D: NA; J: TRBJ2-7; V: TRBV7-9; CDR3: CASSARMAYEQYF; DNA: TGTGCCAGCAGCGCGAGAATGGCCTACGAGCAGTACTTC
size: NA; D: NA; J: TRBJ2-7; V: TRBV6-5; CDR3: CASSYSDSSSYEQYF; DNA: TGTGCCAGCAGTTACTCGGACAGTAGCTCCTACGAGCAGTACTTC
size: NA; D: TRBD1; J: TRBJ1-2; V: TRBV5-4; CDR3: CASSHNDRVGNYGYTF; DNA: TGTGCCAGCAGCCATAATGACAGGGTAGGAAACTATGGCTACACCTTC
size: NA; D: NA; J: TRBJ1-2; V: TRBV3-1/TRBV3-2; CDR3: CASSQESQYGYTF; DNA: TGTGCCAGCAGCCAAGAAAGCCAGTACGGCTACACCTTC
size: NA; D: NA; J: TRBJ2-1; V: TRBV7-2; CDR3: CASSPPGGRYNEQFF; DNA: TGTGCCAGCAGCCCCCCCGGGGGGCGGTACAATGAGCAGTTCTTC
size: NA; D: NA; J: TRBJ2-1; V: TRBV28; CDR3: CASRGSYNEQFF; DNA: TGTGCCAGCAGGGGCTCCTACAATGAGCAGTTCTTC
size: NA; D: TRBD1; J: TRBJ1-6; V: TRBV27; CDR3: CASSLGQVNSPLHF; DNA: TGTGCCAGCAGTTTAGGACAGGTGAATTCACCCCTCCACTTT
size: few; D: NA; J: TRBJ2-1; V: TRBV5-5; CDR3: CASSLLGETYNEQFF; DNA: TGTGCCAGCAGCTTGCTGGGGGAGACATACAATGAGCAGTTCTTC
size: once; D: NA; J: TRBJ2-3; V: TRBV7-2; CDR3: CASSLRGADTQYF; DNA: TGTGCCAGCAGCTTACGAGGGGCAGATACGCAGTATTTT
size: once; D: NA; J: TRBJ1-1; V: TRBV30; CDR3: CAWSDDVRGTEAFF; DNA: TGTGCCTGGAGTGACGACGTCAGGGGAACGGAAGCTTTCTTT
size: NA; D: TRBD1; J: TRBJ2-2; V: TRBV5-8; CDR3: CATRPGTVDTGELFF; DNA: TGTGCCACCCGCCCCGGGACAGTTGACACCGGGGAGCTGTTTTTT
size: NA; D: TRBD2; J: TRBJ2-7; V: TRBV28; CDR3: CASSSLGLAASSYEQYF; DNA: TGTGCCAGCAGTTCCCTCGGACTAGCGGCGAGCTCCTACGAGCAGTACTTC
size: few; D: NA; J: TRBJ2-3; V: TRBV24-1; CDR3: CATSDAQNPSTDTQYF; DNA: TGTGCCACCAGTGATGCCCAGAACCCTAGCACAGATACGCAGTATTTT
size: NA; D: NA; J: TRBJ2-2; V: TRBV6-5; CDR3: CASSYGGGELFF; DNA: TGTGCCAGCAGTTACGGTGGCGGGGAGCTGTTTTTT
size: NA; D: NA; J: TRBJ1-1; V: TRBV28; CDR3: CASSFVVRTAQNTEAFF; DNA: TGTGCCAGCAGTTTCGTAGTACGGACTGCTCAAAACACTGAAGCTTTCTTT
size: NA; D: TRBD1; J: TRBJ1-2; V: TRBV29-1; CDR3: CSVNRDRSHYGYTF; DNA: TGCAGCGTGAACCGGGACAGGAGCCACTATGGCTACACCTTC
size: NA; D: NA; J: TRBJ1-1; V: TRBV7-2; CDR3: CASSLSGGEAFF; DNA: TGTGCCAGCAGCTTATCCGGAGGTGAAGCTTTCTTT
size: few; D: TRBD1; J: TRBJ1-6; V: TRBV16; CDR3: CASSQGIDRGLRSPLHF; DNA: TGTGCCAGCAGCCAAGGGATCGACAGGGGGCTTCGTTCACCCCTCCACTTT
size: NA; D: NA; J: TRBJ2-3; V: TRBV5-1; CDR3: CASSLASNRADTQYF; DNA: TGCGCCAGCAGCTTGGCGTCAAACAGGGCCGATACGCAGTATTTT
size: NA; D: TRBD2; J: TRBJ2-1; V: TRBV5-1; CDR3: CASSLAPGLAGGGEDNEQFF; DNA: TGCGCCAGCAGCTTGGCCCCGGGACTAGCGGGAGGGGGGGAGGACAATGAGCAGTTCTTC
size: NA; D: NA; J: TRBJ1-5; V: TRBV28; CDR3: CASSLHVGRGFQPQHF; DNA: TGTGCCAGCAGTTTACATGTGGGGCGAGGGTTCCAGCCCCAGCATTTT
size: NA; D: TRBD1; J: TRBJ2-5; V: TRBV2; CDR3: CASNPDRGRQETQYF; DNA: TGTGCCAGCAATCCGGACAGGGGAAGGCAAGAGACCCAGTACTTC
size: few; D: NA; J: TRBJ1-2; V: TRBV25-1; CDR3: CASSEYQTEANYGYTF; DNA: TGTGCCAGCAGTGAATACCAGACCGAAGCTAACTATGGCTACACCTTC
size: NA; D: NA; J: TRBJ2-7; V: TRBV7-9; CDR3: CASSPTTSYEQYF; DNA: TGTGCCAGCAGCCCGACTACCTCCTACGAGCAGTACTTC
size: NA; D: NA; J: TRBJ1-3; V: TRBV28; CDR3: CASSMRPGSGNTIYF; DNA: TGTGCCAGCAGTATGCGCCCGGGCTCTGGAAACACCATATATTTT
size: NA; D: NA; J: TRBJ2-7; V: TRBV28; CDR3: CASSFSNSYEQYF; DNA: TGTGCCAGCAGTTTTTCTAACTCCTACGAGCAGTACTTC
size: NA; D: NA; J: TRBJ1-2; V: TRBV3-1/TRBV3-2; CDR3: CASSQEGGSWWSTNYGYTF; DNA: TGTGCCAGCAGCCAAGAAGGGGGTTCGTGGTGGTCAACTAACTATGGCTACACCTTC
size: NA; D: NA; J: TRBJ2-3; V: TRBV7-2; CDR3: CASSLSNRVLTDTQYF; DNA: TGTGCCAGCAGCTTATCAAACAGGGTTTTAACAGATACGCAGTATTTT
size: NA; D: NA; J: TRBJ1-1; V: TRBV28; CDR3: CASSLSTDLSAFF; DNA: TGTGCCAGCAGTCTCTCGACGGATCTCTCAGCTTTCTTT
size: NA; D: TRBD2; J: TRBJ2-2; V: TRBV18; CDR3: CASSSTLAGGPRAGELFF; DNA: TGTGCCAGCTCATCGACTTTAGCGGGAGGGCCTCGGGCCGGGGAGCTGTTTTTT
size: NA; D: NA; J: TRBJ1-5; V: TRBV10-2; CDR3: CASSPLGSVLQPQHF; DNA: TGCGCCAGCAGTCCCTTGGGCAGTGTCTTGCAGCCCCAGCATTTT